This T cell receptor beta chain was identified in a study of blood T cell repertoires in COVID-19. Overall study context: Whether acute or convalescent, the COVID-19 samples came from the United States, Italy and Spain. PBMCs, B-cell-depleted T cells, or T cells were the source of the cDNA or gDNA that made up the material.

Study processing details: The assay estimated nucleated cells by amplifying reference gene primers. Assay used: immunoSEQ multiplex PCR; TCRdb lists only in-frame clones, some missing. The V and J calls and clone size come from that table; D and trimming were worked out from the DNA. The table has around 450,000 clones, approximately 90% seen once. This TCR derives from a woman in her 30s with acute or convalescent COVID-19. Material: peripheral blood.

CDR3 amino acids: CASSHLRRGATDTQYF. CDR3 DNA sequence: TGTGCCAGCAGCCATCTCCGCCGCGGAGCCACAGATACGCAGTATTTT. The chain employs TRBV3-1 (or the pseudogene TRBV3-2) and TRBJ2-3; unclear D gene. Germline CDR1 and CDR2: LGHDT and YNNKEL (reference sequence). V was pared by 3 bases and J by 2 bases, with 15 bases between. CDR3 length equals 16 residues.